This T cell receptor (beta chain) was captured in a study of blood T cells in healthy people across ages. PCR was performed a second time for roughly 7 to 11 cycles using a sample-barcoded 5' primer and a J-beta primer mix. There were at least 2.5 million CDR3-containing paired-end reads obtained from each sample. TCRdb independently ran MiXCR on the 5' RACE reads; one entry per CDR3 protein. The table has 760,000 or so distinct CDR3 sequences, just under 25% seen once; the top ten hold more than 7.5%. V lost 0 bases to trimming and J lost 9 bases, with 18 bases between them. The CDR3 loop spans 16 amino acids. CDR1 is SGHDN, CDR2 FVKESK, per germline. The data also belong to a second study, concerning T cells of mothers and their children.

This receptor was taken from a boy aged 5-17 years in good health. The sequencing sample was made of blood. The chain employs TRBV14 and TRBJ2-1; weak D call: TRBD1 (5 bases). This CDR3 is CASSQDLANGALEQFF. The CDR3 DNA sequence: TGTGCCAGCAGCCAAGATCTTGCCAATGGGGCCCTTGAGCAGTTCTTC.